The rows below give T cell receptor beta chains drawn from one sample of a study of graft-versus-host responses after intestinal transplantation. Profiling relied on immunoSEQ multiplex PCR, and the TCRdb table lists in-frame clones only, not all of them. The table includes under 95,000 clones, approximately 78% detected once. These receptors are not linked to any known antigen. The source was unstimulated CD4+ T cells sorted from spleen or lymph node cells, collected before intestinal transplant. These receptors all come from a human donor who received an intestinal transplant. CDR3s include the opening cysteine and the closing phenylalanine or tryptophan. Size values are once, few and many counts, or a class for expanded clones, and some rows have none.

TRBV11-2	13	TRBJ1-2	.	CASGPAANYGYTF
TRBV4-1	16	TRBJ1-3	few	CASSQGYPGRGATIYF
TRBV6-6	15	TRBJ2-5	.	CASSSRTSSSETQYF
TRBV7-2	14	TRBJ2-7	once	CASSSGLVRREQYF
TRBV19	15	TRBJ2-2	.	CASSIGQNPTGELFF
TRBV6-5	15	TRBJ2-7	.	CASSNPGTGIYEQYF
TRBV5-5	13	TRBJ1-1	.	CASSLASDTEAFF
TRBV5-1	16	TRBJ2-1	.	CASSLVPVGFDNEQFF
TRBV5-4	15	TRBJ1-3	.	CASSPDRGAGNTIYF
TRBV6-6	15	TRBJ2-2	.	CASRGTGGSTGELFF
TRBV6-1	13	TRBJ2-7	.	CASSEARVPEQYF
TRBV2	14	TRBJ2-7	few	CATSPGTSFSEQYF
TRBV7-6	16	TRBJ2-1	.	CASSDRDRGRINEQFF
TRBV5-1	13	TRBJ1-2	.	CASSFPQGNGYTF
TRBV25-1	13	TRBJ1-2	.	CASSDIRGYGYTF
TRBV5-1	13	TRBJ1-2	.	CASSNLGGGGYTF
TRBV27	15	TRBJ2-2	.	CASSLLRQGPGELFF
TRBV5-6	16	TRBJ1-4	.	CASSLAPRGGEEKLFF